The clone carrying this TCR beta chain was detected only once. Its antigen is still unknown. These data come from a study of T cell responses to AZD1222 COVID-19 vaccine. The CDR3 is 16 amino acids. Germline values: CDR1 ENHRY, CDR2 SYGVKD. V lost 3 bases, J lost 5 bases, and 8 bases stayed unmatched. TCRdb's copy holds only in-frame clones and misses some; the assay was immunoSEQ multiplex PCR. The sample includes 150,000 to 200,000 clones, 90% to 95% seen only once; the top ten take 2.6%. Findings of the study overall: It was only after the peak T cell response that any repertoires were sampled.

The sequence came from an adult in good health. The rearrangement uses TRBV10-3 and TRBJ2-1; 9 bases map to TRBD2. The material was peripheral blood, obtained on day 0 of AZD1222 vaccination. DNA of the CDR3: TGTGCCATCAGTGACGTGGGTAGCGGGAGAGACAATGAGCAGTTCTTC. Protein sequence: CAISDVGSGRDNEQFF.